What follows are 20 T cell receptor beta chains derived from one specimen sequenced in a study of T cells in Graves' hyperthyroidism and ophthalmopathy. TCR beta CDR3 sequences were amplified from RNA transcripts. A first-round RT-PCR of the TCR CDR3 used the HTBI primer set. TCRdb itself ran the multiplex PCR reads through MiXCR, one entry per CDR3 protein. The sample consists of around 620,000 distinct CDR3 sequences, about a sixth of them appearing once. Sequenced: blood. Receptor source: a woman aged 25-40 years with Graves' hyperthyroidism.

The sample holds a few counts of this clonotype. The chain has TRBV2 and TRBJ1-5; 8 nucleotides agree with TRBD1. The V gene end was trimmed by 8 bases and the J gene end by 3 bases; junction bases not matched to a gene: 3. The CDR3 has 13 residues. Germline values: CDR1 SNHLY, CDR2 FYNNEI. DNA of the CDR3: TGTGCCAGCTTGGACAGGGCCAATCAGCCCCAGCATTTT. This encodes CASLDRANQPQHF.

This clonotype was detected many times. The rearrangement joins TRBV12-5 to TRBJ2-7; TRBD2 might be the D (6 bases). Germline CDR1 LGHNT, CDR2 FRNRAP. V shed 6 bases and J shed 3 bases, with 12 bases lying between them. This CDR3 has 13 residues. The CDR3 DNA reads as TGTGCTAGTGGCACTAGCAGGATCTACGAGCAGTACTTC. Protein: CASGTSRIYEQYF.

The chain employs TRBV15 and TRBJ2-2, with no clear D. CDR3 length: 13 amino acids. Between the trimmed V and J ends, which lost 0 bases and 6 bases, there was a span of 5 bases. Germline-derived CDR1 and CDR2 are LNHNV and YYDKDF (reference sequence). The CDR3 DNA reads TGTGCCACCAGCAGAGATCTCGCCGGGGAGCTGTTTTTT. Translating gives CATSRDLAGELFF.

The rearrangement links TRBV20-1 to TRBJ2-7, with 7 nucleotides matching TRBD2. J gave up 3 bases and V 2 bases, and 7 bases lay outside the gene matches. Germline values: CDR1 DFQATT, CDR2 SNEGSKA (reference sequence). The CDR3 is 14 amino acids. CDR3 DNA: TGCAGTGCTAGATTGTCGGGACTAAGCTACGAGCAGTACTTC. This codes for CSARLSGLSYEQYF.

This clonotype was found a few times. V gene TRBV11-2 combines with J gene TRBJ1-1; D gene ambiguous. V dropped 10 bases and J dropped 1 base, with 19 bases sitting between them. In germline, CDR1 is SGHAT, CDR2 FQNNGV. CDR3 length: 15 residues. CDR3 sequence reads: CATQVNGISNTEAFF. The CDR3 coding sequence is TGTGCCACGCAGGTAAACGGGATCTCGAACACTGAAGCTTTCTTT.

This clonotype has just a few counts. The chain has TRBV5-1 and TRBJ1-1; D is uncertain. The CDR3 extends over 13 amino acids. Germline V gene data show CDR1 as SGHRS and CDR2 as YFSETQ. The germline V and J ends were trimmed by 2 bases and 2 bases, with 7 bases remaining between them. DNA of the CDR3: TGCGCCAGCAGCTTTGACAAAAACACTGAAGCTTTCTTT. It yields the protein CASSFDKNTEAFF.

The chain recombines TRBV5-1 with TRBJ2-7; 7 nucleotides align to TRBD2. J lost 3 bases, V lost 3 bases, and 3 bases had no gene match. The CDR3 covers 13 residues. Germline CDR1 SGHRS, CDR2 YFSETQ. The CDR3 DNA is TGCGCCAGCAGCTGGGGGGGGGGCTACGAGCAGTACTTC. Translation gives CASSWGGGYEQYF.

This clonotype turned up a few times. The rearrangement joins TRBV5-1 to TRBJ2-7, with 13 bases that match TRBD2. The V segment lost 2 bases and the J segment 7 bases; nucleotides outside the gene matches: 6. CDR1 SGHRS and CDR2 YFSETQ come from the germline V gene. This CDR3 region has 15 residues. CDR3 sequence reads: CASSFTSGRAGEQYF. In nucleotides, the CDR3 is TGCGCCAGCAGCTTCACTAGCGGGAGGGCGGGGGAGCAGTACTTC.

This chain connects TRBV6-4 to TRBJ2-7; the D gene is possibly TRBD2 (5 bases). Germline V gene data show CDR1 as MRHNA and CDR2 as SNTAGT. Trimming pared 4 bases from V and 7 bases from J, leaving 20 bases between. This CDR3 is built from 15 residues. The CDR3 nucleotides read TGTGCCAGCAGTGGCACCGGACTTTCTTTGGGGGAGCAGTACTTC. Amino acids: CASSGTGLSLGEQYF.

This clonotype appeared a few times. The chain is built from TRBV20-1 and TRBJ2-7; D unclear. V lost 8 bases, J lost 6 bases, and 14 bases lay in between. Germline V lookup: CDR1 DFQATT, CDR2 SNEGSKA (reference sequence). This CDR3 has 11 amino acids. Here the CDR3 DNA reads TGCAGTCCTCCCGAGGCTTGCGAGCAGTACTTC. Protein sequence: CSPPEACEQYF.

This clonotype was picked up a small number of times. The rearrangement uses TRBV3-1 and TRBJ1-6, with D possibly being TRBD1 (5 bases). V was shortened by 11 bases and J by 6 bases, with 17 bases between the two germline ends. CDR1 and CDR2 (germline): LGHDT, YNNKEL (reference sequence). The CDR3 contains 14 residues. CDR3 in DNA: TGTGCCGGACCCACCGGGACGATTAATTCACCCCTCCACTTT. Translation gives CAGPTGTINSPLHF.

There are many counts of this clonotype. This chain connects TRBV6-5 to TRBJ2-3; D unclear. The V gene's germline CDR1 is MNHEY and CDR2 SVGAGI. The CDR3 is 15 residues long. Trimming left V 0 bases short and J 1 base short, with 8 bases between. The CDR3 DNA is TGTGCCAGCAGTTACTCGTCAGCCCGCACAGATACGCAGTATTTT. Translated, it gives CASSYSSARTDTQYF.

V and J are TRBV7-2 and TRBJ2-2, with a possible D match to TRBD1 (6 bases). Per germline, CDR1 SGHTA and CDR2 FQGNSA. Trimming pared 5 bases from V and 1 base from J, leaving 14 bases between. The CDR3 covers 16 residues. This CDR3 is CASSQQGQLNTGELFF. The CDR3 nucleotides read TGTGCCAGCAGCCAGCAAGGACAGCTGAACACCGGGGAGCTGTTTTTT. Supplemented by reference TRBV7-2 and TRBJ2-2, the full variable domain reads GAGVSQSPSNKVTEKGKDVELRCDPISGHTALYWYRQSLGQGLEFLIYFQGNSAPDKSGLPSDRFSAERTGGSVSTLTIQRTQQEDSAVYLCASSQQGQLNTGELFFGEGSRLTVL.

This clonotype came up many times. V gene TRBV6-6 combines with J gene TRBJ1-6; D not resolved. CDR1 is MNHNY, CDR2 SVGAGI, per germline (reference sequence). Deletions cut 2 bases from V and 3 bases from J, with 5 bases between. This CDR3 is built from 14 residues. For the CDR3, the DNA is TGTGCCAGCAGTTACGCCAACTATAATTCACCCCTCCACTTT. Protein sequence: CASSYANYNSPLHF.

V and J are TRBV6-1 and TRBJ1-5, with a possible D match to TRBD1 (5 bases). In germline, CDR1 is MNHNS, CDR2 SASEGT. This CDR3 spans 17 amino acids. The ends were cut back, 0 bases at V and 6 bases at J, with 18 bases in the middle. The CDR3 sequence is CASSEAVLGGKFQPQHF. CDR3 coding DNA: TGTGCCAGCAGTGAAGCCGTGCTGGGGGGTAAGTTTCAGCCCCAGCATTTT.

The sample holds a few counts of this clonotype. V and J are TRBV18 and TRBJ2-7, with 10 bases matching TRBD1. J was trimmed by 5 bases and V by 5 bases; bases with no gene match: 9. The CDR3 length is 15 residues. The germline gives CDR1 KGHSH, CDR2 LQKENI. The CDR3 nucleotides are TGTGCCAGCTCAATGTCGGGGGACAGGGGAAACGAGCAGTACTTC. Its translation: CASSMSGDRGNEQYF.

This clonotype was seen ten or more times. The gene calls are TRBV28 and TRBJ2-7, with no clear D. Per germline, CDR1 MDHEN and CDR2 SYDVKM. The length of the CDR3 is 14 residues. V lost 6 bases to trimming and J lost 3 bases, with 15 bases between them. The CDR3 DNA sequence: TGTGCCAGCAGCTTAGGTCCTCCAATCTACGAGCAGTACTTC. It encodes CASSLGPPIYEQYF.

The chain uses TRBV12-3 or TRBV12-4 and TRBJ2-2; 7 bases agree with TRBD1. There are 16 residues in the CDR3. Losses at the gene ends were 7 bases for V and 4 bases for J; bases not matched to a gene: 12. The CDR3 DNA sequence: TGTGCCAGCACCCTTCAGATAGGGGGCTCCACCGGGGAGCTGTTTTTT. This codes for CASTLQIGGSTGELFF.

This clonotype showed up many times. This chain links TRBV12-3 or TRBV12-4 with TRBJ2-1; D unclear. The CDR3 loop spans 14 amino acids. Trimming pared 5 bases from V and 2 bases from J, leaving 10 bases between. The CDR3 loop reads CASSPWGPYNEQFF. The DNA of the CDR3 is TGTGCCAGCAGTCCGTGGGGTCCCTACAATGAGCAGTTCTTC.

This clonotype was detected a few times. The chain employs TRBV5-1 and TRBJ2-2; D is unresolved. This CDR3 comprises 16 residues. Germline V gene data show CDR1 as SGHRS and CDR2 as YFSETQ. V shed 1 base and J shed 0 bases, with 10 bases lying between them. The CDR3 bases are TGCGCCAGCAGCTTGCGGGCTCTCGCGAACACCGGGGAGCTGTTTTTT. Its protein product is CASSLRALANTGELFF.